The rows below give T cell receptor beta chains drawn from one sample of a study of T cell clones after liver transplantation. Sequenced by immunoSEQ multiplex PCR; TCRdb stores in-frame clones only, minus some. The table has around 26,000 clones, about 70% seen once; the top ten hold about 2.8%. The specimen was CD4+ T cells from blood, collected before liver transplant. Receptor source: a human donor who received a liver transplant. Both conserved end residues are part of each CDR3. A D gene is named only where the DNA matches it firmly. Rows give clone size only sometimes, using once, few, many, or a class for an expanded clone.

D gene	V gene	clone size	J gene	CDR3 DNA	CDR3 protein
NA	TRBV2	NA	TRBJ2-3	TGTGCCAGCAGCTGGGACAGCACAGATACGCAGTATTTT	CASSWDSTDTQYF
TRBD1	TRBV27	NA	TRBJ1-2	TGTGCCAGCTCTCCTCGACAGGGACTCATGGGCTACACCTTC	CASSPRQGLMGYTF
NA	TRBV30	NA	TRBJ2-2	TGTGCCTGGGCCGGGACTTCGAACACCGGGGAGCTGTTTTTT	CAWAGTSNTGELFF
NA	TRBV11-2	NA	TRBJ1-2	TGTGCCAGCAGCGCCGGACTGACCTATGGCTACACCTTC	CASSAGLTYGYTF
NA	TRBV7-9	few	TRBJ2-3	TGTGCCAGCAGCTCTAAGAAACCAGATACGCAGTATTTT	CASSSKKPDTQYF
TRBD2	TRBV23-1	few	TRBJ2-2	TGCGCCAGCAGTCAATCGGGGGTAGCGGGGGGACCCGGGGAGCTGTTTTTT	CASSQSGVAGGPGELFF
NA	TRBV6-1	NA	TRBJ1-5	TGTGCCAGCAGTGAAAAACCAGTGAATCAGCCCCAGCATTTT	CASSEKPVNQPQHF
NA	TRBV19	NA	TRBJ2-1	TGTGCCAGTAGTATAGGGAACAGGGAGGGTGAGCAGTTCTTC	CASSIGNREGEQFF
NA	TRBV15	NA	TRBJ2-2	TGTGCCACCAGCAGAGGAGGGAGCGGAAGAAACACCGGGGAGCTGTTTTTT	CATSRGGSGRNTGELFF
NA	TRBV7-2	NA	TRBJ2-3	TGTGCCAGCAGCCTCGGACTCAGCACAGATACGCAGTATTTT	CASSLGLSTDTQYF
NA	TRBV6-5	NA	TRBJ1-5	TGTGCCAGCAGCTTCCAAGGTGGTCCAAATCAGCCCCAGCATTTT	CASSFQGGPNQPQHF
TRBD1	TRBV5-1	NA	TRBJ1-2	TGCGCCAGCAGCCTGGGACAGGAGCCTGGCTACACCTTC	CASSLGQEPGYTF
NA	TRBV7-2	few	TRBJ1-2	TGTGCCAGCAGCTTAGATGGGGCAGGGTATGGCTACACCTTC	CASSLDGAGYGYTF
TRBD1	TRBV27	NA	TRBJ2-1	TGTGCCAGCCGCGGACAGGGAGACAATGAGCAGTTCTTC	CASRGQGDNEQFF
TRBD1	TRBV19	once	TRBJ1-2	TGTGCCAGTAGTACGGGACAGGTCATTAACTATGGCTACACCTTC	CASSTGQVINYGYTF
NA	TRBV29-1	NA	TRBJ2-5	TGCAGCGGGGAGGAGGAGACCCAGTACTTC	CSGEEETQYF
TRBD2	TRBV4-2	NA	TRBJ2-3	TGTGCCAGCAGCTACACCGGGACTAGCGGGGGGGCCACAGATACGCAGTATTTT	CASSYTGTSGGATDTQYF
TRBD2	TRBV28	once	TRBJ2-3	TGTGCCAGCAGTTCTCTAGCGGGGGGGCGTGATACGCAGTATTTT	CASSSLAGGRDTQYF
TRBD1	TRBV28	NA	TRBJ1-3	TGTGCCAGCAGTTTAGAACAGGGGTCTGGTGGAAACACCATATATTTT	CASSLEQGSGGNTIYF
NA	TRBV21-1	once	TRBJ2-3	TGTGCCAGCAGCAAAGGACGGTCCTTAGATACGCAGTATTTT	CASSKGRSLDTQYF
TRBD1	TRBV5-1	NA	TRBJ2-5	TGCGCCAGCAGCTATCAGGGGGCTGGGGAGACCCAGTACTTC	CASSYQGAGETQYF
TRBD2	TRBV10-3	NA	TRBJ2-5	TGTGCCATAGCGACCCCCTCGACTAGCGCTGAGACCCAGTACTTC	CAIATPSTSAETQYF
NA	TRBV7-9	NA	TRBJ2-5	TGTGCCAGCAGCTTATATATAGGGGAACAAGAGACCCAGTACTTC	CASSLYIGEQETQYF
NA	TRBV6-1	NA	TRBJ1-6	TGTGCCAGCAGTGAAGCGAAGGTCCGGACTAGAAATTCACCCCTCCACTTT	CASSEAKVRTRNSPLHF
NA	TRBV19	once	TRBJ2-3	TGTGCCACAAGAAAGGAAGGGGGCACAGATACGCAGTATTTT	CATRKEGGTDTQYF
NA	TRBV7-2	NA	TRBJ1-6	TGTGCCAGCAGCCCCGGGGACGGCACTCTCCTCCACTTT	CASSPGDGTLLHF
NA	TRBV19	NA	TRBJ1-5	TGTGCCAGTAGTCTCTTAGTCGGCAGGGTCGTGGAGCCCCAGCATTTT	CASSLLVGRVVEPQHF
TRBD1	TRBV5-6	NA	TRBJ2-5	TGTGCCAGCAGCCCGGACAGGGGGATACAAGAGACCCAGTACTTC	CASSPDRGIQETQYF
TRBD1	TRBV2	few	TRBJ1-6	TGTGCCAATTCCGGACAGGGGCGAGGTTCACCCCTCCACTTT	CANSGQGRGSPLHF
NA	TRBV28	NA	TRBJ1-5	TGTGCCAGCAGTGCAGCCCATAGCAATCAGCCCCAGCATTTT	CASSAAHSNQPQHF
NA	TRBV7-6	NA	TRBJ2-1	TGTGCCAGCAGCCCTAGGGGCCTTAATGAGCAGTTCTTC	CASSPRGLNEQFF
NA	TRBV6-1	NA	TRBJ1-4	TGTGCCAGCAGTGAAGACGGGGGCGCCTTTGAAAAACTGTTTTTT	CASSEDGGAFEKLFF
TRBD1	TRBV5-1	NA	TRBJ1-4	TGCGCCAGCAGCTTACAGGGGGCGCTTAATGAAAAACTGTTTTTT	CASSLQGALNEKLFF
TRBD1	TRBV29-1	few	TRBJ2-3	TGCAGCGGAGGGACAGACACAGATACGCAGTATTTT	CSGGTDTDTQYF
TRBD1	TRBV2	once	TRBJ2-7	TGTGCCAGCACCCGGGACAGGACAACGTGGCAGTACTTC	CASTRDRTTWQYF
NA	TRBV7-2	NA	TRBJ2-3	TGTGCCAGCAGCTCCCTGGATACGCAGTATTTT	CASSSLDTQYF
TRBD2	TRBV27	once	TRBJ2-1	TGTGCCAGCAGTCCCTTCGCTGGACTAGCGGGAAACAATGAGCAGTTCTTC	CASSPFAGLAGNNEQFF
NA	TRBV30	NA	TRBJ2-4	TGTGCCTGCACGCTGGCTCAAAACATTCAGTACTTC	CACTLAQNIQYF
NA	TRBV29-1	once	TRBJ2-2	TGCAGCGCAACCGGGACAACTTACACCGGGGAGCTGTTTTTT	CSATGTTYTGELFF
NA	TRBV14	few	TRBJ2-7	TGTGCCAGCAGCCAGTTACAGGGCGGCGAGCAGTACTTC	CASSQLQGGEQYF
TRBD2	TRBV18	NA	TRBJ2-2	TGTGCCAGCTCACCGTGGACTAGCGGGAACACCGGGGAGCTGTTTTTT	CASSPWTSGNTGELFF
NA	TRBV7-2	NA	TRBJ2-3	TGTGCCAGCAGCTTCTCACTTGGGGATACGCAGTATTTT	CASSFSLGDTQYF
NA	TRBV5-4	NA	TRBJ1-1	TGTGCCAGCAGCTTCCCGCAGGGTCCGAACACTGAAGCTTTCTTT	CASSFPQGPNTEAFF
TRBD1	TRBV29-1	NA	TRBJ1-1	TGCAGCGCAAAACTGTGGGGACAGGGTTTAGTGAACACTGAAGCTTTCTTT	CSAKLWGQGLVNTEAFF
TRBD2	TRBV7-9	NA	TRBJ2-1	TGTGCCAGCAGCCAAAACGGGCTAGCGGGAGGTGCCTACAATGAGCAGTTCTTC	CASSQNGLAGGAYNEQFF
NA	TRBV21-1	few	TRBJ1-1	TGTGCCAGCACAGGGTATTTCACTGAAGCTTTCTTT	CASTGYFTEAFF
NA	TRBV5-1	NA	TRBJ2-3	TGCGCCAGCCGAGGCGGTTTCACTAGGACTAGCACAGATACGCAGTATTTT	CASRGGFTRTSTDTQYF
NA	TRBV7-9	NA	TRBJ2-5	TGTGCCAGCAGCCTACTAGCCCAAGGGCCTGAGACCCAGTACTTC	CASSLLAQGPETQYF
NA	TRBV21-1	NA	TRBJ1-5	TGTGCCAGCAGCAAAAGACAAACTGGCAATCAGCCCCAGCATTTT	CASSKRQTGNQPQHF
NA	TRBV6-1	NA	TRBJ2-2	TGTGCCAGCAGTGATTTTCGGGGGAGCGAGCTGTTTTTT	CASSDFRGSELFF
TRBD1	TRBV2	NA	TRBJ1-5	TGTGCCAGCCGGGACAGGGGGAATAGCAATCAGCCCCAGCATTTT	CASRDRGNSNQPQHF
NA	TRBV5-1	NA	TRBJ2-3	TGCGCCAGCAGCCCCACGGCGGGGGCAGGTAGAAATACGCAGTATTTT	CASSPTAGAGRNTQYF
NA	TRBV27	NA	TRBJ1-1	TGTGCCAGCAGTTTATCGGGTAGCCCGGGAGCTTTCTTT	CASSLSGSPGAFF
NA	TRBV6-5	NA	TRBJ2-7	TGTGCCAGCACTCAGAACAGCGGGCACGAGCAGTACTTC	CASTQNSGHEQYF